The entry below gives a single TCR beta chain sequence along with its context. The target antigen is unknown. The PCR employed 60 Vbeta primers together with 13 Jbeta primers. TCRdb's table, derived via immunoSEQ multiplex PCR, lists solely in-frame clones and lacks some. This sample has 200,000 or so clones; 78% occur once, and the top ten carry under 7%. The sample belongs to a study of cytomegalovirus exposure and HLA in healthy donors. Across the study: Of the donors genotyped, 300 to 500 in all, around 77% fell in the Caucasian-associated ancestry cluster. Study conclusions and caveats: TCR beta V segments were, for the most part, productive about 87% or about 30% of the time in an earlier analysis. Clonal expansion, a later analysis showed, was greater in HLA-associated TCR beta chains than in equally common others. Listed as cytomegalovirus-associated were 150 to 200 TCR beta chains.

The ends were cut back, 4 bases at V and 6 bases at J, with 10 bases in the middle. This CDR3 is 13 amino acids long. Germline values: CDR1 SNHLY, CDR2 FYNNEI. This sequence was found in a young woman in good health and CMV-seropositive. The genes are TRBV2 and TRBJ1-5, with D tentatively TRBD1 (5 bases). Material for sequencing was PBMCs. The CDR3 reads CASSGQILQPQHF. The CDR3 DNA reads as TGTGCCAGCAGTGGACAGATTCTTCAGCCCCAGCATTTT.